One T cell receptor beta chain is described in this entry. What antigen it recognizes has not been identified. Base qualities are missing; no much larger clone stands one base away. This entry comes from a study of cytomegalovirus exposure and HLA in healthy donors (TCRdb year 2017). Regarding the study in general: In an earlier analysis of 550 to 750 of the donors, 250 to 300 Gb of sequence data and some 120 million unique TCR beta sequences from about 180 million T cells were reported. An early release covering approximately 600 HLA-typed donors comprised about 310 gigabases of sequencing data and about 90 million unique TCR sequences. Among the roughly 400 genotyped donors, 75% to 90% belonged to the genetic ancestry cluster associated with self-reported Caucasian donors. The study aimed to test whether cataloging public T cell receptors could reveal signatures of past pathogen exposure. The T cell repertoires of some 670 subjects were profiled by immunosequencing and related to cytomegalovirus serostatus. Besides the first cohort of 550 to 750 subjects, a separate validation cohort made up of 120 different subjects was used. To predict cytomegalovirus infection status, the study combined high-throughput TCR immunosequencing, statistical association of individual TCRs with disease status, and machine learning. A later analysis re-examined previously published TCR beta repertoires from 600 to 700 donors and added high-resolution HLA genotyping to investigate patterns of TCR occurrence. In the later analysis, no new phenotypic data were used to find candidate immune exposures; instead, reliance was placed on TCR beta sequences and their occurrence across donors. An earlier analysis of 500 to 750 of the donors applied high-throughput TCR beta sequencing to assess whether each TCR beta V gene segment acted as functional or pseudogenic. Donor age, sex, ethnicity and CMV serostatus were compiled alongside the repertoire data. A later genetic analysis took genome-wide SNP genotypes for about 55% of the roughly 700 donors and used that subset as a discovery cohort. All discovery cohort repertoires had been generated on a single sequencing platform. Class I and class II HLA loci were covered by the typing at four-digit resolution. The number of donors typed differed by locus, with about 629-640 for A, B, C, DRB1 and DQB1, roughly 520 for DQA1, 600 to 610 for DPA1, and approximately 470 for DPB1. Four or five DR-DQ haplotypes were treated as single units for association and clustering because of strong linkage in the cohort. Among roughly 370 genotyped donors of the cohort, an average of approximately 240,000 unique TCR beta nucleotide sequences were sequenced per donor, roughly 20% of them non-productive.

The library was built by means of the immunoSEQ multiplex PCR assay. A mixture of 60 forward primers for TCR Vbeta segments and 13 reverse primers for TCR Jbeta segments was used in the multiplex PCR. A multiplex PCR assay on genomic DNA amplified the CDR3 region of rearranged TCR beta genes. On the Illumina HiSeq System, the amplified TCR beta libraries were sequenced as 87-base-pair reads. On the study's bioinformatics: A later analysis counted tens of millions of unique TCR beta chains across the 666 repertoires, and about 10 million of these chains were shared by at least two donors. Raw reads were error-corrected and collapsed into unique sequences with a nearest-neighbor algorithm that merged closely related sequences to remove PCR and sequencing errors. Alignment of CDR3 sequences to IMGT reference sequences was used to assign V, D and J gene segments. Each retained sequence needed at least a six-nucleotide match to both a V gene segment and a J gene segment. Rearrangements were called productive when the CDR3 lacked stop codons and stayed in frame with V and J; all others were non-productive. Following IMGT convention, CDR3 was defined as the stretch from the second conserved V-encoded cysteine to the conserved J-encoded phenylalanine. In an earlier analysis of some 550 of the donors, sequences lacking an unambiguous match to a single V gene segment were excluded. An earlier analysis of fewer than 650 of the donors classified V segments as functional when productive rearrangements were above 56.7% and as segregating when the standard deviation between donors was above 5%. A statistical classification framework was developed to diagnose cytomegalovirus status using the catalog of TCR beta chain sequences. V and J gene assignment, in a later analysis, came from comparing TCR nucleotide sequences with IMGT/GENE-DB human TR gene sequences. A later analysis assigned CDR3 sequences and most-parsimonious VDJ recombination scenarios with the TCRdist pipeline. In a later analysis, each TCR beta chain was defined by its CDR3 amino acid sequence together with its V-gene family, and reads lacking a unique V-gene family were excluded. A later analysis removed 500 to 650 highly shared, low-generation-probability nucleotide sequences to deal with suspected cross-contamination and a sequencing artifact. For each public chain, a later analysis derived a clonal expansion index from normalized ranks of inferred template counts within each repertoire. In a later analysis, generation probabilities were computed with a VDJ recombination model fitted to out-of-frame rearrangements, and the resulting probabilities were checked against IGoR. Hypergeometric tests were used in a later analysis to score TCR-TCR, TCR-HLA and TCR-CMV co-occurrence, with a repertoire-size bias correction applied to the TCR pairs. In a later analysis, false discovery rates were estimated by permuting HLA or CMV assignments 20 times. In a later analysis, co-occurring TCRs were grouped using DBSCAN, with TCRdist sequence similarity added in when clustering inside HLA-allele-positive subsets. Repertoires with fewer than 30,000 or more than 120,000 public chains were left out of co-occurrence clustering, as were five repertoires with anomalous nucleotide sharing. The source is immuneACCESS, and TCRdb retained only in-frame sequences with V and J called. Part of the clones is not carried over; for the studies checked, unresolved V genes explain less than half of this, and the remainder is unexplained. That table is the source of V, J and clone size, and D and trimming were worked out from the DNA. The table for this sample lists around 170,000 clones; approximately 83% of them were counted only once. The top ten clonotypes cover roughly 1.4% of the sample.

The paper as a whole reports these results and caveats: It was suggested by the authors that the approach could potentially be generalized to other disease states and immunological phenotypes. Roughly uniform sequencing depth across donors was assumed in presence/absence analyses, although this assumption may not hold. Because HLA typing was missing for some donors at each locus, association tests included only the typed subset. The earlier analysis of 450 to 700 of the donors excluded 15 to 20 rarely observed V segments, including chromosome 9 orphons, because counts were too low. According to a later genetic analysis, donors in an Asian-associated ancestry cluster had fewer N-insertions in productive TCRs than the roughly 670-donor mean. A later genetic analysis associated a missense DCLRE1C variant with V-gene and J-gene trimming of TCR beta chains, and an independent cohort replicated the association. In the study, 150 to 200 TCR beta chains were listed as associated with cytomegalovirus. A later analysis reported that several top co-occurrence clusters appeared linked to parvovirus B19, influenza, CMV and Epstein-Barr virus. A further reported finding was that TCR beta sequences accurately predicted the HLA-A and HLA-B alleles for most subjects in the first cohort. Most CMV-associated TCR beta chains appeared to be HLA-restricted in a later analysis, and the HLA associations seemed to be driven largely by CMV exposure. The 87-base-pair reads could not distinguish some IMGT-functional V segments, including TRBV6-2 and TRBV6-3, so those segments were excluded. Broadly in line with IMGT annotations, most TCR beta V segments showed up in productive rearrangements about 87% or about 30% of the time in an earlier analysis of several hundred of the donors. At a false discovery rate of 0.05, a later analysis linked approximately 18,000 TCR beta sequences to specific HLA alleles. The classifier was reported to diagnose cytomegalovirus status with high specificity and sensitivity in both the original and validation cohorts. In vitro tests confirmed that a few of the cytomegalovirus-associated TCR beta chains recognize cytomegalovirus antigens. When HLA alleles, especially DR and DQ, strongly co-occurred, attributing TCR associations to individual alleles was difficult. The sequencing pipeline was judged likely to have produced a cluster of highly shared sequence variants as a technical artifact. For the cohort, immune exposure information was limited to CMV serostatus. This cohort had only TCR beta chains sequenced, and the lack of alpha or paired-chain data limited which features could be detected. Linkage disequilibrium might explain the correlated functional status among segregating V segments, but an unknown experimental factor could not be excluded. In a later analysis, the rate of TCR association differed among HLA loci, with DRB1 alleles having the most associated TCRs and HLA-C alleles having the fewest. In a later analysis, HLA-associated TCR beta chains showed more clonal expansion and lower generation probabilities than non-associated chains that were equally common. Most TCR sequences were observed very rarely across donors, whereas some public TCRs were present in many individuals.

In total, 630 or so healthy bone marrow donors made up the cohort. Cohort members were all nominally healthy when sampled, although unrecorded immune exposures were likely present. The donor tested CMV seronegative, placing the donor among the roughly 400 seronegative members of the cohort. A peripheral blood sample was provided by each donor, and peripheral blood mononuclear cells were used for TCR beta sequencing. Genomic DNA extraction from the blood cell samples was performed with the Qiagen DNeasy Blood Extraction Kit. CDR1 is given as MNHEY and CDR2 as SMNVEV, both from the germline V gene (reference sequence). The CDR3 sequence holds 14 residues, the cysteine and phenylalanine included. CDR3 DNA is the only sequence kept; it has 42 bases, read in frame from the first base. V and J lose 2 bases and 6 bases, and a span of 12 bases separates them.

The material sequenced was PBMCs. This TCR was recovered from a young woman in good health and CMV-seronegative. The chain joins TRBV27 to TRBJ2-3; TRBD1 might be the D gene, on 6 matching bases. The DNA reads TGTGCCAGCAGTTTAAAGGGGACATCGGATACGCAGTATTTT. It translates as CASSLKGTSDTQYF.